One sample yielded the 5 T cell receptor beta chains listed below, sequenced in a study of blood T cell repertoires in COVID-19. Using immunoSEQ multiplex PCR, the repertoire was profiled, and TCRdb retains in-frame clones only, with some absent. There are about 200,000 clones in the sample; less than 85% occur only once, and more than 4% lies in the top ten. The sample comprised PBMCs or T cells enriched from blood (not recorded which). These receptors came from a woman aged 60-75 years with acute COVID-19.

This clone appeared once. In DNA, the CDR3 is TGTGCCAGCAGTAACGGACAGGGGATTACTGAAGCTTTCTTT. Amino acids: CASSNGQGITEAFF. The rearrangement uses TRBV6-5 and TRBJ1-1; 9 bases map to TRBD1. The CDR3 is made up of 14 amino acids. Germline V gives CDR1 MNHEY, CDR2 SVGAGI. The ends lost 5 bases at V and 5 bases at J; junction bases unmatched: 6.

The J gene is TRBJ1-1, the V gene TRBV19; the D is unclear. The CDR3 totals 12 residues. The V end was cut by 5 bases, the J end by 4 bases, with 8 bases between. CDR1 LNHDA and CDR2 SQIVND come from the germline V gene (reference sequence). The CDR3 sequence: CASSPPFTEAFF. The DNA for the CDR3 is TGTGCCAGTAGTCCCCCTTTCACTGAAGCTTTCTTT.

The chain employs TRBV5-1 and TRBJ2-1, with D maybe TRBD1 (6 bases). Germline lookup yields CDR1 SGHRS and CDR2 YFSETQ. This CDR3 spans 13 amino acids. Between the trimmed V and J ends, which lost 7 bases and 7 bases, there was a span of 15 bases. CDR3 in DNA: TGCGCCAGCCGTCTTGACAGGTCGAATGAGCAGTTCTTC. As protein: CASRLDRSNEQFF.

The CDR3 DNA reads as TGCGCCAGCAGCCAAGATCTCCGGGGGGGCACAGATACGCAGTATTTT. It translates to CASSQDLRGGTDTQYF. The chain links TRBV4-3 to TRBJ2-3, with 7 positions matching TRBD2. Germline values: CDR1 LGHNA, CDR2 YSLEER. This CDR3 comprises 16 residues. V lost 0 bases, J lost 1 base, and 4 bases stayed unmatched.

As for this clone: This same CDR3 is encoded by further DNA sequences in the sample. In DNA form, the CDR3 reads TGCGCCAGCAGCCAGGACAGGGGGAACTATGGCTACACCTTC. It specifies CASSQDRGNYGYTF. V and J are TRBV4-3 and TRBJ1-2, with 10 bases that match TRBD1. The length of the CDR3 is 14 residues. The V gene's germline CDR1 is LGHNA and CDR2 YSLEER. The V and J ends lost 3 bases and 2 bases, in that order; junction bases with no gene match: 0.